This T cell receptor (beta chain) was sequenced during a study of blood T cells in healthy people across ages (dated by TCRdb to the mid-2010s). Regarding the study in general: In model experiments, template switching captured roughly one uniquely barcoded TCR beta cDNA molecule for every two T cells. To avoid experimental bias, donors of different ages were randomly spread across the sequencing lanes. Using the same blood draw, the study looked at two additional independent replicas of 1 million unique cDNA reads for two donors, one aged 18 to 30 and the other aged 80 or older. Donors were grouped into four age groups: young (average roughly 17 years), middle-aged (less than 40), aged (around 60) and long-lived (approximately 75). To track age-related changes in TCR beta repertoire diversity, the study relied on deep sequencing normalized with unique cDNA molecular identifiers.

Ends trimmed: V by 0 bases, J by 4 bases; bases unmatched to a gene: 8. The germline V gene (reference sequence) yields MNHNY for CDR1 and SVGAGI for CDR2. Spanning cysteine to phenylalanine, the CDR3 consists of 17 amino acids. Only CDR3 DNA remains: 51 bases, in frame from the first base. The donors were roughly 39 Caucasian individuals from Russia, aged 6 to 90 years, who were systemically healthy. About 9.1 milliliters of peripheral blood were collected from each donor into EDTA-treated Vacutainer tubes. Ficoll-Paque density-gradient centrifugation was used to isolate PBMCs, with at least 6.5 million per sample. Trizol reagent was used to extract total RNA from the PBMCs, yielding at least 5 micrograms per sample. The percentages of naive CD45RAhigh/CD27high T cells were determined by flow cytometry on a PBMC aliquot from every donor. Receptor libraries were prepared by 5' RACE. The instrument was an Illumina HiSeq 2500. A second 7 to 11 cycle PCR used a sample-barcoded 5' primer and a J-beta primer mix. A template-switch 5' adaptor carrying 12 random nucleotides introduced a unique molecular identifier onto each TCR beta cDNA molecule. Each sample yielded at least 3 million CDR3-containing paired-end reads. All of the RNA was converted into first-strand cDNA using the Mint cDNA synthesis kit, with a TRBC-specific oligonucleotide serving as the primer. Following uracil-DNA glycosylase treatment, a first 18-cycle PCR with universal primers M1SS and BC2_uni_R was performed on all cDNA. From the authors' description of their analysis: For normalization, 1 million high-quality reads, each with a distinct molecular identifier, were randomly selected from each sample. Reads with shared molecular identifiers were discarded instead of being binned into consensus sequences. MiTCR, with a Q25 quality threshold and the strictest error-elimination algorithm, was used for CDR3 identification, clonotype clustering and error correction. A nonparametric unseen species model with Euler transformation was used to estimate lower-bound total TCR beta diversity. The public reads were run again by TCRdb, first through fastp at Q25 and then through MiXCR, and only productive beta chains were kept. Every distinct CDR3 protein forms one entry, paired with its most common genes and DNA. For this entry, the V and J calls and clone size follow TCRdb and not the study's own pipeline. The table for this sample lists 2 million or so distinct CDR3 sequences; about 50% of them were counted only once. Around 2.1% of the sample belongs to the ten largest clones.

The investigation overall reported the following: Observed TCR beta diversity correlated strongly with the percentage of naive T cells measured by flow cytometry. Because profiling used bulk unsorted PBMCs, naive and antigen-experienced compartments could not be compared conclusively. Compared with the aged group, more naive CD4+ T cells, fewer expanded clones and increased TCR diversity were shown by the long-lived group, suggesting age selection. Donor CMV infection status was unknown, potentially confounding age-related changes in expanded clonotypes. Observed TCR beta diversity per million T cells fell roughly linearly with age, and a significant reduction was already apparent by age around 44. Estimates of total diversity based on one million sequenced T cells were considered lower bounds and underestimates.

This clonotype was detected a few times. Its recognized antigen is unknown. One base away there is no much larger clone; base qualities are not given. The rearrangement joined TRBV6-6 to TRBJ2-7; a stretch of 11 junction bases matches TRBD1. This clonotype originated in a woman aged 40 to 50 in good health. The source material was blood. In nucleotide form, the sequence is TGTGCCAGCAGTTACTCTACCGGACAGGGGGCATCATACGAGCAGTACTTC. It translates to CASSYSTGQGASYEQYF.